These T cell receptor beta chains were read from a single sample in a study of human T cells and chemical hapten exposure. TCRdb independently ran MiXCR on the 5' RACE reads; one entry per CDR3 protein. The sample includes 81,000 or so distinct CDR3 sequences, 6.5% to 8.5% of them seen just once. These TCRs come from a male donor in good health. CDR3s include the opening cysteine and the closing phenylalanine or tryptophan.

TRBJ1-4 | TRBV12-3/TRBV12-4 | CASSETTGTRNEKLFF
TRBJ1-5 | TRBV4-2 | CASSQGQGAQPQHF
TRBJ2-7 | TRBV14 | CASSHRQGGAYEQYF
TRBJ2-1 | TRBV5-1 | CASSLLASGGIEQFF
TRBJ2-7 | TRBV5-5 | CASSSQGTEQYF
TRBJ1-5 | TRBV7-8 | CASSQDRGDQPQHF
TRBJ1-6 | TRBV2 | CASSPGTVNSPLHF
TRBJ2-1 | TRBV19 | CASSMRGGDPHNEQFF
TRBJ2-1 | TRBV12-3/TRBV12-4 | CASSTPLASYNEQFF
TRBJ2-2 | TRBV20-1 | CSARGGETGELFF
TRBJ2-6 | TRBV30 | CAWSVKGSGANVLTF
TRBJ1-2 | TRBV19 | CASSIDGQETNYGYTF
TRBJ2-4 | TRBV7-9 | CASSATGGSLKNIQYF
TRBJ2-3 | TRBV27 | CASRRTGQGTDTQYF
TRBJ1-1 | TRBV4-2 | CASSQEPAQGNEAFF
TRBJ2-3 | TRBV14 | CASKPPSTDTQYF
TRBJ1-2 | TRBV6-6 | CASSRQGGDGYTF
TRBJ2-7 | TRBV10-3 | CAISESLRVGEQYF
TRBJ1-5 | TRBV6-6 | CASTEDRFPWPQHF
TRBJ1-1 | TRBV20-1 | CSASGTPLQGWGGTEAFF